This T cell receptor beta chain was recorded in a study of blood T cell repertoires in COVID-19. Study as a whole: Sites in the United States, Italy and Spain provided acute and convalescent COVID-19 samples.

The method was immunoSEQ multiplex PCR; TCRdb's version includes in-frame clones alone and lacks a portion of them. The top ten hold about 2.5% of the sample, which has some 400,000 clones, around 87% seen once. The CDR3 spans 12 residues. V lost 3 bases and J lost 9, with 6 bases in between. CDR1 and CDR2 (germline): MNHEY, SMNVEV (reference sequence). V usage is TRBV27 and J usage is TRBJ1-6; D is uncertain. The receptor was derived from a woman aged 55-69 years with COVID-19, enrolled during active disease. Material: peripheral blood. This CDR3 reads CASSFRFSPLHF. CDR3 nucleotide sequence: TGTGCCAGCAGTTTCAGGTTTTCACCCCTCCACTTT.